The next 12 T cell receptor beta chains were all read from a single sample in a study of human CD8 memory T cell subsets (dated by TCRdb to 2018 to 2021). The data were produced on a NextSeq 550. A Human TCR Profiling Kit was used to prepare UMI-labeled 5' RACE TCRbeta libraries. After TCRdb reprocessed the reads, each CDR3 protein sequence was kept as one row, without DNA. The table for this sample shows about 5,400 distinct CDR3 sequences. 36% of the sample goes to the ten largest clones. What was sequenced was CD8+ effector memory T cells (TEM) sorted from PBMCs. What the cell subset or site label conveys for this sample: effector memory CD8 T cells, CCR7- CD45RO+ CD95+. Receptors were obtained from a human donor in good health.

The chain uses TRBV12-2 and TRBJ2-3; the TCRdb D gene call, TRBD2, has no DNA to confirm it. TRBV12-2 is flagged as a pseudogene. This CDR3 spans 18 amino acids. This chain's CDR3 is CASRLAYPPYQREGSQYF.

The chain joins TRBV6-1 to TRBJ2-1; TCRdb's D gene call, TRBD1, goes unchecked for lack of DNA. The CDR3 is made up of 14 amino acids. Germline loops: CDR1 MNHNS, CDR2 SASEGT. The CDR3 region is CASSEWGSRDEQFF.

The chain joins TRBV7-8 to TRBJ2-7; TCRdb's D call, TRBD1, is unchecked because there is no DNA. This CDR3 region has 15 residues. Per germline, CDR1 SGHVS and CDR2 FQNEAQ. The CDR3 loop reads CASSSPGHSSYEQYF.

The chain couples TRBV19 to TRBJ2-1; the TCRdb call, TRBD2, lacks DNA for checking. This CDR3 has 18 residues. The germline V gene has CDR1 LNHDA and CDR2 SQIVND (reference sequence). The CDR3 region is CASSIDSTTSGRGNEQFF.

Frequency places this clonotype as medium-sized. The rearrangement joins TRBV5-6 to TRBJ1-4; absent DNA, TCRdb's TRBD1 call cannot be checked. Looked up from germline, CDR1 is SGHDT and CDR2 is YYEEEE. The CDR3 runs 13 residues. The CDR3 sequence: CASFDRSNEKLFF.

The CDR3 protein is CASSLQGAAAGELFF. This chain connects TRBV9 to TRBJ2-2; TCRdb's assignment of TRBD1 cannot be checked, as there is no DNA. This CDR3 contains 15 residues. The germline CDR1 and CDR2 sequences are SGDLS and YYNGEE.

The J gene is TRBJ1-2, the V gene TRBV28; the TCRdb call, TRBD1, lacks DNA for checking. Germline CDR1 and CDR2: MDHEN and SYDVKM. This CDR3 contains 13 residues. The CDR3 sequence: CASSLWGAYGYTF.

The V and J genes are TRBV30 and TRBJ2-1; TCRdb outputs TRBD1, but without DNA this stays unchecked. Germline V gene data show CDR1 as GTSNPN and CDR2 as SVGIG (reference sequence). The CDR3 has 15 amino acids. CDR3 amino acids: CAWSADRARNNEQFF.

This chain joins TRBV6-6 and TRBJ1-1; there is no DNA to check the TCRdb D call of TRBD1. CDR1 and CDR2 (germline): MNHNY, SVGAGI (reference sequence). CDR3 length: 14 residues. CDR3 residues: CASSSGGLNTEAFF.

The rearrangement joins TRBV9 to TRBJ2-3; TCRdb picks TRBD1, but there is no DNA to check that call. Germline values: CDR1 SGDLS, CDR2 YYNGEE. The CDR3 loop spans 14 amino acids. The CDR3 spells CASSATLGGDTQYF.

This sequence joins TRBV28 and TRBJ1-1; TCRdb proposes TRBD1, but this gene call is untestable without DNA. Germline V CDR1 and CDR2: MDHEN, SYDVKM. The CDR3 totals 15 residues. The CDR3 protein is CASSTIEGRGTEAFF.

This chain links TRBV5-1 with TRBJ2-3; no DNA is available, so the TRBD1 call from TCRdb remains unchecked. CDR3 length: 15 residues. CDR1 is SGHRS, CDR2 YFSETQ, per germline. The CDR3 reads CASSWTGGGPDPQYF.